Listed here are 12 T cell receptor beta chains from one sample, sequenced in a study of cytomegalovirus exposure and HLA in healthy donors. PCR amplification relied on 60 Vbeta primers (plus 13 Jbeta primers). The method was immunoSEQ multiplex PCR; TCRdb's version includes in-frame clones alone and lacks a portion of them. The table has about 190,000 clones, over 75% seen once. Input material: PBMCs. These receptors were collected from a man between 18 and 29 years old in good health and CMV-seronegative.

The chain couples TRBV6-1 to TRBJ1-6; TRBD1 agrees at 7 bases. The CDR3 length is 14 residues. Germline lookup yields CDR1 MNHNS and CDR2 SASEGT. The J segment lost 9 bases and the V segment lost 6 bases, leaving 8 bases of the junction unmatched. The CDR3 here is CASRPDRESSPLHF. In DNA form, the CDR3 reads TGTGCCAGCAGGCCAGACAGGGAAAGTTCACCCCTCCACTTT.

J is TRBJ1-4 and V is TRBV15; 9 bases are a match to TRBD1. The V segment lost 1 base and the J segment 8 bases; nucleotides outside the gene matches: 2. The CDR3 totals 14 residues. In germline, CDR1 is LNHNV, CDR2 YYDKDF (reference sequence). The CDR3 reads CATSRGGQGEKLFF. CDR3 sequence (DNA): TGTGCCACCAGCAGAGGGGGACAGGGCGAAAAACTGTTTTTT.

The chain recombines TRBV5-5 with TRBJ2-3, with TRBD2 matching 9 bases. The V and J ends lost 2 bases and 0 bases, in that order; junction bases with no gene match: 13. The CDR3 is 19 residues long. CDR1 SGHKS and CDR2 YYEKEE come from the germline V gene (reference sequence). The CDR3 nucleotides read TGTGCCAGCAGCTTCGGTCGGCTAGCGGGGACAACTAGCACAGATACGCAGTATTTT. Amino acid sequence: CASSFGRLAGTTSTDTQYF.

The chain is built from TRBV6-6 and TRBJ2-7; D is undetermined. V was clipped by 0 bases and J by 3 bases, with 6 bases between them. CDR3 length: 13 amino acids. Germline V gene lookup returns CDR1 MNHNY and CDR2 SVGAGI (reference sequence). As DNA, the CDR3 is TGTGCCAGCAGTTACTCCCCGGTCTACGAGCAGTACTTC. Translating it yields CASSYSPVYEQYF.

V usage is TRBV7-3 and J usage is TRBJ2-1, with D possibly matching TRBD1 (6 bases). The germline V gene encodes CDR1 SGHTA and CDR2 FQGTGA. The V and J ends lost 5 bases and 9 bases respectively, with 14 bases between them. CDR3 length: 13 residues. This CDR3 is CASSTPGQLEQFF. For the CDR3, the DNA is TGTGCCAGCAGCACCCCAGGACAGCTTGAGCAGTTCTTC.

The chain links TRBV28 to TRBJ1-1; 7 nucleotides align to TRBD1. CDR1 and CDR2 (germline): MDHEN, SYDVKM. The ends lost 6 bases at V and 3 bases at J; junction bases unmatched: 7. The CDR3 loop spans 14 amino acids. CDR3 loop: CASRTVDRYTEAFF. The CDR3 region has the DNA TGTGCCAGCAGGACCGTGGACAGGTACACTGAAGCTTTCTTT.

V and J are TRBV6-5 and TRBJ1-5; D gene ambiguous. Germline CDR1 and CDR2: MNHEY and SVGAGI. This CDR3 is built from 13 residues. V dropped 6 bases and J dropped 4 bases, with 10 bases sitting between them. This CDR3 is CASRPHKNQPQHF. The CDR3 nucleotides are TGTGCCAGCAGGCCTCACAAAAATCAGCCCCAGCATTTT.

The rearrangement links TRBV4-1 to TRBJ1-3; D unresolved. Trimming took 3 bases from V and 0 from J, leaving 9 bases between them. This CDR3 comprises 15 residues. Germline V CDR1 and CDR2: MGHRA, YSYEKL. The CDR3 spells CASSQSAISGNTIYF. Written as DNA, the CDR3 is TGCGCCAGCAGCCAGAGCGCCATCTCTGGAAACACCATATATTTT.

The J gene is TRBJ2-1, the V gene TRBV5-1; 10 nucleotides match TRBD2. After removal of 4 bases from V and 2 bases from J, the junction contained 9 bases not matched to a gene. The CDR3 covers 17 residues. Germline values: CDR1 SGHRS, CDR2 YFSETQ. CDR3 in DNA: TGCGCCAGCAGCCCATGGACCGGGACTAGCGCCTACAATGAGCAGTTCTTC. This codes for CASSPWTGTSAYNEQFF.

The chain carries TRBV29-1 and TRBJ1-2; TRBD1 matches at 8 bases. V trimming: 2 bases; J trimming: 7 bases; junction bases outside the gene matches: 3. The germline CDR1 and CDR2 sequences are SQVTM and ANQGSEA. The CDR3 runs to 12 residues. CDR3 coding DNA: TGCAGCGTTGAATTCAGGGGGCTTGGCTACACCTTC. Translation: CSVEFRGLGYTF.

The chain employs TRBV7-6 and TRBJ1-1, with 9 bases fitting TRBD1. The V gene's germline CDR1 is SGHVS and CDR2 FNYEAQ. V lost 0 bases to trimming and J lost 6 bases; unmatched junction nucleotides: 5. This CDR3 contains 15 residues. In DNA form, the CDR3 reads TGTGCCAGCAGCTTAGCGGGGACAGGGAATTCTGAAGCTTTCTTT. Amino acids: CASSLAGTGNSEAFF.

CDR3 in amino acids: CATTTSGSYEQYF. In DNA, the CDR3 is TGTGCCACCACGACTAGCGGTTCCTACGAGCAGTACTTC. V usage is TRBV6-6 and J usage is TRBJ2-7; 9 nucleotides line up with TRBD2. This CDR3 region has 13 residues. Losses at the gene ends were 10 bases for V and 1 base for J; bases not matched to a gene: 5. Germline CDR1 MNHNY, CDR2 SVGAGI (reference sequence).